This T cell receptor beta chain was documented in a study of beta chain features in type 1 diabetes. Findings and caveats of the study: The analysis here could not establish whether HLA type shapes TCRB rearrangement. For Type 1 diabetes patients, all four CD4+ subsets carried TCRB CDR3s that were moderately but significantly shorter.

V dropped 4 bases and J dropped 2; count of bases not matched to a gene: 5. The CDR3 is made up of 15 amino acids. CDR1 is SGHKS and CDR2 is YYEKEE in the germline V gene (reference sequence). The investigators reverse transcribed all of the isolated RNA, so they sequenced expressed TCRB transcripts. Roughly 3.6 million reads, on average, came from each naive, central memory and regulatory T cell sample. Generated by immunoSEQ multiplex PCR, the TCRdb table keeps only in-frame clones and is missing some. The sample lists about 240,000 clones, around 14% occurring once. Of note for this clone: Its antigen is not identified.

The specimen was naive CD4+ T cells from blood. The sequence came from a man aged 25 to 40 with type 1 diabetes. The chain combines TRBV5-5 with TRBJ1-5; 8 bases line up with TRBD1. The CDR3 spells CASSPGQGGNQPQHF. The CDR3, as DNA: TGTGCCAGCAGCCCAGGACAGGGTGGCAATCAGCCCCAGCATTTT.